This T cell receptor (beta chain) stems from a study of CD8+ T cells in alopecia areata. The study's findings and limits: The study found TCR sharing across patients less clear than in mice, possibly for HLA reasons.

CDR1 is SQVTM, CDR2 ANQGSEA, per germline. The CDR3 runs to 16 residues. V was pared by 3 bases and J by 5 bases, with 15 bases of the junction left unmatched. A note on this clone: Antigen unknown.

The authors sorted CD4+ and CD8+ T cells from PBMCs. Reverse transcription of extracted RNA yielded cDNA, which provided the sequencing template. Some clones are missing from TCRdb's copy, which holds only in-frame ones; the method was immunoSEQ multiplex PCR. The sample has 200,000 to 250,000 clones; roughly three fifths are singletons. The TCR sequence derives from a human donor in good health. The chain joins TRBV29-1 to TRBJ1-1; TRBD1 agrees at 7 bases. The sample consisted of CD8+ T cells sorted from blood. The CDR3: CSVDRPGGLRSTEAFF. In nucleotides, the CDR3 is TGCAGCGTTGATCGGCCAGGGGGACTCCGGTCTACTGAAGCTTTCTTT.